The T cell receptor beta chain under discussion was sequenced for a study of cytomegalovirus exposure and HLA in healthy donors. Germline CDR1 SGHNT, CDR2 YYREEE (reference sequence). Deletions cut 0 bases from V and 1 base from J, with 7 bases between. The CDR3 totals 14 residues. Details on this clone: Its antigen is unknown.

The study ran its PCR with 60 Vbeta and 13 Jbeta primers. Libraries were prepared by immunoSEQ multiplex PCR; TCRdb keeps only in-frame clonotypes and omits some of them. The sample has over 150,000 clones, 76% seen once; the top ten hold 1.3% to 1.5%. General observations from the study: Sequencing depth roughly uniform across donors was assumed in presence/absence analyses. Sequencing probably produced one cluster of sequence variants that were highly shared.

The receptor was isolated from a man in his sixties in good health and CMV-seronegative. The chain employs TRBV5-4 and TRBJ2-5; D possibly corresponds to TRBD1 (5 bases). Sample: PBMCs. The DNA of the CDR3 is TGTGCCAGCAGCTTGGTACAGGCCCAAGAGACCCAGTACTTC. It specifies CASSLVQAQETQYF.